This T cell receptor (beta chain) was sequenced in a study of blood T cell repertoires in COVID-19. V was pared by 10 bases and J by 4 bases, with 2 bases of the junction left unmatched. The CDR3 contains 12 residues. Here immunoSEQ multiplex PCR was the method, and the copy in TCRdb shows in-frame clones only, minus some. The sample records about 300,000 clones, 89% being singletons. The study drew participants aged about 18 to 90 years from roughly 25 US areas. J is TRBJ1-2 and V is TRBV12-3 or TRBV12-4, with TRBD1 identical over 11 bases. The clonotype comes from a man in his sixties who had recovered from COVID-19. The sequencing input was PBMCs or T cells enriched from blood (not recorded which). CDR3: CATGTGGYGYTF. CDR3 in DNA: TGTGCCACAGGGACAGGGGGCTATGGCTACACCTTC.